This entry features one TCR beta chain sequence. No cognate antigen has been identified for it. No much larger clone exists at a distance of one base, and base qualities are not known. The cohort was made up of several hundred healthy bone marrow donors. At the time of sampling, every cohort member was nominally healthy, though immune exposures that went unrecorded were likely present. The donor tested CMV seropositive and was one of the 289 seropositive cohort members. A peripheral blood sample was provided by each donor, and peripheral blood mononuclear cells were used for TCR beta sequencing. The Qiagen DNeasy Blood Extraction Kit was used to extract genomic DNA from the blood cell samples. The protocol used for the library was the immunoSEQ multiplex PCR assay. The multiplex PCR relied on a mix of 60 forward primers for TCR Vbeta segments and 13 reverse primers for TCR Jbeta segments. Amplification of the CDR3 region of rearranged TCR beta genes was performed with a multiplex PCR assay on genomic DNA. The amplified TCR beta libraries were sequenced on the Illumina HiSeq System as 87-base-pair reads. The authors' pipeline ran thus. Across the 600 to 700 repertoires, a later analysis counted some 80 million unique TCR beta chains, 9.5 million to 12 million of which were shared by at least two donors. Raw reads were error-corrected and collapsed into unique sequences by a nearest-neighbor algorithm in which closely related sequences were merged to remove PCR and sequencing errors. V, D and J gene segments were assigned by aligning CDR3 sequences to IMGT reference sequences. For a sequence to be retained, a match of at least six nucleotides was required to both a V gene segment and a J gene segment. A rearrangement counted as productive if the CDR3 had no stop codons and remained in frame with V and J, and every other rearrangement counted as non-productive. CDR3 was defined by IMGT convention, running from the second conserved V-encoded cysteine to the conserved J-encoded phenylalanine. Sequences without an unambiguous match to a single V gene segment were excluded from the earlier analysis of almost 600 of the donors. In an earlier analysis of around 590 of the donors, a V segment was called functional when productive rearrangements were above 56.7%, and segregating when the standard deviation between donors exceeded 5%. A statistical classification framework was built for diagnosing cytomegalovirus status from the catalog of TCR beta chain sequences. A later analysis assigned V and J genes by comparing TCR nucleotide sequences with IMGT/GENE-DB human TR gene sequences. A later analysis assigned CDR3 sequences and most-parsimonious VDJ recombination scenarios with the TCRdist pipeline. In a later analysis, every TCR beta chain was defined by the combination of its CDR3 amino acid sequence and its V-gene family, and reads without a unique V-gene family were dropped. A later analysis removed 592 highly shared, low-generation-probability nucleotide sequences to deal with suspected cross-contamination and a sequencing artifact. A later analysis calculated a clonal expansion index for each public chain from normalized within-repertoire ranks of inferred template counts. In a later analysis, generation probabilities were computed using a VDJ recombination model fitted to out-of-frame rearrangements, and the results were checked against IGoR. In a later analysis, TCR-TCR, TCR-HLA and TCR-CMV co-occurrence was scored with hypergeometric tests, and a repertoire-size bias correction was applied to TCR pairs. False discovery rates were estimated in a later analysis by permuting HLA or CMV assignments 20 times. In a later analysis, co-occurring TCRs were grouped using DBSCAN, with TCRdist sequence similarity added in when clustering inside HLA-allele-positive subsets. Repertoires with fewer than 30,000 or more than 120,000 public chains, plus five repertoires with anomalous nucleotide sharing, were excluded from co-occurrence clustering. This immuneACCESS table, as held by TCRdb, lists in-frame sequences with V and J called but not all clones. Of the missing ones, under half trace to an unresolved V gene in checked studies; the others have no known cause. The V and J calls and clone size were taken over from that table, and D and trimming were inferred from the DNA. This sample is represented by 120,000 or so clones; about four fifths of them were singletons. The ten top clones hold more than 3.5% of the sample.

This sample was taken from a study of cytomegalovirus exposure and HLA in healthy donors (dated by TCRdb to the late 2010s). For the wider study: According to an earlier analysis of 587 of the donors, about 179 million T cells yielded 120 million or so unique TCR beta sequences and about 300 Gb of sequence data. Roughly 300 gigabases of sequencing data and around 87 million unique TCR sequences were included in an early release covering about 620 HLA-typed donors. Of the roughly 400 genotyped donors, about 80% fell in the genetic ancestry cluster associated with self-reported Caucasian donors. The aim of the study was to test whether cataloging public T cell receptors could identify signatures of past pathogen exposure. The study profiled the T cell repertoires of more than 500 subjects by immunosequencing and related them to cytomegalovirus serostatus. Besides the first cohort of 666 subjects, a separate validation cohort made up of roughly 120 different subjects was used. The study combined high-throughput TCR immunosequencing, statistical association of individual TCRs with disease status, and machine learning to predict cytomegalovirus infection status. A later analysis re-analyzed previously published TCR beta repertoires from roughly 690 donors and added high-resolution HLA genotyping to study TCR occurrence patterns. The later analysis used no new phenotypic data to find candidate immune exposures, relying instead on TCR beta sequences and their occurrence across donors. In an earlier analysis of a few hundred of the donors, high-throughput TCR beta sequencing was used to judge whether each TCR beta V gene segment behaved as functional or pseudogenic. Donor age, sex, ethnicity and CMV serostatus were compiled alongside the repertoire data. A later genetic analysis took genome-wide SNP genotypes for about three fifths of the 666 donors and used that subset as a discovery cohort. Every repertoire in the discovery cohort had been generated on one and the same sequencing platform. HLA typing covered class I and class II loci at four-digit resolution. Typing coverage differed by locus: A, B, C, DRB1 and DQB1 were typed in about 629-640 donors, DQA1 in approximately 520, DPA1 in some 600, and DPB1 in about 450. About five DR-DQ haplotypes were handled as single units for association and clustering, since linkage in the cohort was strong. On average, roughly 250,000 unique TCR beta nucleotide sequences were sequenced per donor among a few hundred genotyped donors of the cohort, with about 19% of those sequences being non-productive.

What the research found in general, with its limitations: Correlated functional status among segregating V segments might reflect linkage disequilibrium, but an unknown experimental factor could not be ruled out. A few of the identified cytomegalovirus-associated TCR beta chains were confirmed in vitro to be specific for cytomegalovirus antigens. A later genetic analysis reported fewer N-insertions in productive TCRs among donors in an Asian-associated ancestry cluster than the approximately 700-donor mean. V-gene and J-gene trimming of TCR beta chains was associated with a missense DCLRE1C variant in a later genetic analysis, and the association was replicated in an independent cohort. Sequencing depth was assumed to be roughly uniform across donors in the presence/absence analyses, though that assumption may not hold. Strong co-occurrence of HLA alleles, especially DR and DQ, made assigning TCR associations to individual alleles difficult. The study gave a list of over 150 TCR beta chains associated with cytomegalovirus. A further reported finding was that TCR beta sequences accurately predicted the HLA-A and HLA-B alleles for most subjects in the first cohort. A later analysis found that most CMV-associated TCR beta chains appeared HLA-restricted, with HLA associations seemingly driven largely by CMV exposure. Compared with equally common non-associated chains, HLA-associated TCR beta chains in a later analysis were more clonally expanded and had lower generation probabilities. A later analysis reported that several top co-occurrence clusters appeared linked to parvovirus B19, influenza, CMV and Epstein-Barr virus. Across donors, most TCR sequences were observed very rarely, whereas some public TCRs were present in many individuals. The classifier was reported to diagnose cytomegalovirus status with high specificity and sensitivity in both the original cohort and the validation cohort. The cohort was sequenced for TCR beta chains only, and without alpha or paired-chain data the features that could be detected were limited. A cluster of highly shared sequence variants was judged likely to be a technical artifact of the sequencing pipeline. Because HLA typing was missing for some donors at each locus, association tests included only the typed subset. A later analysis found that TCR association rates varied across HLA loci, with DRB1 alleles showing the most associated TCRs and HLA-C alleles the fewest. The only immune exposure information available for the cohort was CMV serostatus. Some IMGT-functional V segments, including TRBV6-2 and TRBV6-3, could not be told apart with the 87-base-pair reads, so those segments were excluded. The authors suggested that the approach could potentially be generalized to other disease states and immunological phenotypes. In an earlier analysis of about 540 of the donors, most TCR beta V segments were observed in productive rearrangements about 90% or about 30% of the time, broadly matching IMGT annotations. A later analysis associated some 17,000 TCR beta sequences with specific HLA alleles at a false discovery rate of 0.05. The earlier analysis of nearly 600 of the donors excluded roughly 16 rarely observed V segments, including chromosome 9 orphons, because counts were too low.

Relative to germline, V is 5 bases shorter and J is 1 base shorter, with 3 bases between their ends. CDR1 MNHNS and CDR2 SASEGT are derived from the germline V gene. Including cysteine and phenylalanine, the CDR3 has 12 amino acids. The DNA shown is the 36-base CDR3, in frame from base 1. The sequenced sample was PBMCs. The V gene is TRBV6-1 and the J gene is TRBJ2-1; the D gene identity is not certain. The sequence was collected from a woman between 40 and 55 years old in good health and CMV-seropositive. Here the CDR3 is given as CASSTSYNEQFF. In nucleotide form, the sequence is TGTGCCAGCAGTACATCCTACAATGAGCAGTTCTTC.